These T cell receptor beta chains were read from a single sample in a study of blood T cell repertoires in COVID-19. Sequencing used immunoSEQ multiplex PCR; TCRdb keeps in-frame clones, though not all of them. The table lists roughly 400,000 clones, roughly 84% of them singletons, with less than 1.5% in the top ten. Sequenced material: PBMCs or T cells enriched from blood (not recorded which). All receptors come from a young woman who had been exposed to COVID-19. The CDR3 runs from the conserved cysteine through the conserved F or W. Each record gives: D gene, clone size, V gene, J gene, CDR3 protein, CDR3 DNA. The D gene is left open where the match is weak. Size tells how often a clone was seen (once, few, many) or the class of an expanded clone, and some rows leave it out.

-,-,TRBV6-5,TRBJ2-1,CASSSAAYNEQFF,TGTGCCAGCAGTTCAGCGGCCTACAATGAGCAGTTCTTC
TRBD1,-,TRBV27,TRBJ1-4,CASSLLSTDRERGEKLFF,TGTGCCAGCAGTTTACTAAGCACGGACAGGGAAAGAGGTGAAAAACTGTTTTTT
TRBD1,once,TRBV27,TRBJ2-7,CASSFSPGQGPYEQYF,TGTGCCAGCAGTTTCTCACCCGGACAGGGACCCTACGAGCAGTACTTC
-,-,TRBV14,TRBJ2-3,CASSLYRADTQYF,TGTGCCAGCAGCCTGTACAGGGCTGATACGCAGTATTTT
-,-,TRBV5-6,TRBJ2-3,CASTFGTDTQYF,TGTGCCAGCACGTTCGGGACAGATACGCAGTATTTT
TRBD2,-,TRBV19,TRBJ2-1,CASSTLSGSSYNEQFF,TGTGCCAGTAGTACCCTTAGCGGGAGCTCCTACAATGAGCAGTTCTTC
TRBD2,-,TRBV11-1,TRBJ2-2,CASSLGGGNTGELFF,TGTGCCAGCAGCTTAGGCGGGGGGAACACCGGGGAGCTGTTTTTT
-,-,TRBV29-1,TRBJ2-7,CSVAGQSYEQYF,TGCAGCGTCGCGGGACAGTCCTACGAGCAGTACTTC
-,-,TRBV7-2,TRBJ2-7,CASSLGAGLYEQYF,TGTGCCAGCAGCTTAGGGGCAGGGCTATACGAGCAGTACTTC
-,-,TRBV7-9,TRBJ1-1,CASTPTTGFAFF,TGTGCCAGCACCCCTACCACAGGGTTCGCTTTCTTT
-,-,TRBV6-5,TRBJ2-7,CASRKDSYEQYF,TGTGCCAGCAGGAAGGACAGCTACGAGCAGTACTTC
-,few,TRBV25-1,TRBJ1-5,CASIGPLRGQPQHF,TGTGCCAGCATTGGACCCCTGAGGGGGCAGCCCCAGCATTTT
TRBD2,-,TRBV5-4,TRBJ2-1,CASSPTSGRAGEQFF,TGTGCCAGCAGCCCCACTAGCGGGAGGGCCGGCGAGCAGTTCTTC
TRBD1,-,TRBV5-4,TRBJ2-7,CASSLDLTGFEQYF,TGTGCCAGCAGCTTGGACCTGACAGGGTTTGAGCAGTACTTC
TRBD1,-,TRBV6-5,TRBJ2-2,CASISDRGGTGELFF,TGTGCCAGCATTTCGGACAGGGGTGGCACCGGGGAGCTGTTTTTT
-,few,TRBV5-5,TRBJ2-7,CASSHNRVYEQYF,TGTGCCAGCAGCCATAACAGGGTTTACGAGCAGTACTTC
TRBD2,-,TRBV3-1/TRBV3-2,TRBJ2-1,CASSFRQTSRSGYNEQFF,TGTGCCAGCAGCTTTAGGCAGACTAGCAGATCGGGATACAATGAGCAGTTCTTC
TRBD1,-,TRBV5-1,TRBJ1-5,CASSLDRGRGQPQHF,TGCGCCAGCAGCCTTGACAGGGGGCGAGGGCAGCCCCAGCATTTT
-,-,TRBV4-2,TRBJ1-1,CASSQDWGHNLEAFF,TGTGCCAGCAGCCAAGATTGGGGACACAACCTAGAAGCTTTCTTT
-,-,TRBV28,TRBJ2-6,CASRPGHVSGANVLTF,TGTGCCAGCCGACCGGGACACGTCTCTGGGGCCAACGTCCTGACTTTC
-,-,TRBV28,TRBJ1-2,CASSLRGWGYTF,TGTGCCAGCAGTTTAAGGGGGTGGGGCTACACCTTC
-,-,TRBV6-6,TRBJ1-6,CASRGGNSPLHF,TGTGCCAGCCGGGGGGGGAATTCACCCCTCCACTTT
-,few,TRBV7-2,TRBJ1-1,CASSLVVMNTEAFF,TGTGCCAGCAGCTTAGTAGTCATGAACACTGAAGCTTTCTTT
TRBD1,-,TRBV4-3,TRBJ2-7,CASSPRQGSYEQYF,TGCGCCAGCAGCCCCCGACAGGGTTCCTACGAGCAGTACTTC
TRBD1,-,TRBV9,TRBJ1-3,CASSPTSGGQGNTIYF,TGTGCCAGCAGCCCTACTTCTGGGGGACAGGGAAACACCATATATTTT
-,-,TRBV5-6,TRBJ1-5,CASSLGSQPQHF,TGTGCCAGCAGCCTCGGGTCACAGCCCCAGCATTTT
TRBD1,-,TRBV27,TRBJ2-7,CASSSPLGTDSYEQYF,TGTGCCAGCAGTTCCCCTCTCGGGACAGACTCCTACGAGCAGTACTTC
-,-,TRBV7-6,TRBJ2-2,CASSSPPRELFF,TGTGCCAGCAGCTCCCCTCCCCGGGAGCTGTTTTTT
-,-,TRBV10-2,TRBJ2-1,CASSKNSLYNEQFF,TGCGCCAGCAGTAAAAATAGTTTATACAATGAGCAGTTCTTC